This TCR beta chain was recorded in a study of cytomegalovirus exposure and HLA in healthy donors. General study points: Links to common viral pathogens appeared, in a later analysis, for several of the most significant clusters. Most of the TCR beta V segments (in an earlier analysis) were productive either about 87% or about 30% of the time. Later analysis associated a missense DCLRE1C variant with TCR beta V- and J-gene trimming.

This clone was observed a single time. Its antigen is not known. PCR amplification relied on 60 Vbeta primers (plus 13 Jbeta primers). Libraries were prepared by immunoSEQ multiplex PCR; TCRdb keeps only in-frame clonotypes and omits some of them. The repertoire holds more than 120,000 clones, with roughly four fifths as singletons. Germline V gene lookup returns CDR1 LNHDA and CDR2 SQIVND (reference sequence). This CDR3 spans 19 amino acids. Germline trimming cut 6 bases from V and 6 bases from J; bases unmatched to any gene: 20. The TCR comes from a male donor in good health and CMV-seronegative. The gene calls are TRBV19 and TRBJ2-3, with TRBD2 matching 11 bases. Sequences were obtained from PBMCs. The CDR3 sequence: CASSSDPNSGRASWDTQYF. DNA for the CDR3: TGTGCCAGTAGCTCCGACCCTAATAGCGGGAGGGCCTCGTGGGATACGCAGTATTTT.